This paragraph reports one TCR beta chain. The antigen this receptor binds is unknown. No clone much larger than this one lies a single base away; base qualities are absent. This record comes from a study of T cells in narcolepsy (dated 2018 in TCRdb). With respect to the entire study: Patients with narcolepsy type 1 or type 2 (NT1, NT2) were enrolled in the study together with healthy control donors. To look for autoreactive T cells in narcolepsy patients that target self-antigens of hypocretin neurons (hypocretin, TRIB2), the study used TCR Vbeta sequencing to follow clonotypes in blood and CSF.

The library was produced with the immunoSEQ multiplex PCR assay. TCRdb re-hosts the immuneACCESS table, in-frame sequences only. Its copies lack some clones; in the studies checked, an unresolved V gene accounts for under half of them, and the cause for the rest is not known. The sample records some 15,000 clones, 65% to 90% of which are singletons. The ten largest make up 30% to 40% of the sample. Taken from cysteine to phenylalanine, the CDR3 has 13 residues. The retained sequence is limited to the CDR3, 39 bases, with the frame set at the first base. The germline V gene provides CDR1 MGHDK and CDR2 SYGVNS. V is reduced by 8 bases and J by 5 bases, leaving a spacing of 13 bases between them. For TCR Vbeta sequencing, memory CD4+ T cells were sorted ex vivo from the peripheral blood of both healthy controls and narcolepsy patients. The research as a whole found: Autoreactive clonotypes were reported to be detected serially in the blood of the same patients and of different patients, but not in the blood of healthy controls. Patients and controls had comparable numbers of sequenced blood memory CD4+ clonotypes, averaging about 39,000 and 35,000, respectively. HCRT-specific and TRIB2-specific autoreactive clonotypes were highlighted in plots that compared CD4+ T cell clonotypes in CSF versus blood from the same patient. No sequences matching autoreactive T cell clones were present in some of the blood memory CD4+ repertoires from patients and controls.

This receptor was identified in a human donor in good health. The receptor chain draws on TRBV25-1 and TRBJ2-1; confidence is insufficient to name the D gene. Sequencing was done on a sample of memory (CD45RA-) CD4+ T cells from blood. The cell subset or site label here, explained by the study, means: memory T cells sorted ex vivo from peripheral blood. The nucleotide sequence is given as TGTGCCAGCCTAAAGAGTCCCCACAATGAGCAGTTCTTC. Its amino acids are CASLKSPHNEQFF. The variable domain in full, with residues beyond the CDR3 obtained from the reference TRBV25-1 and TRBJ2-1 genes, is EADIYQTPRYLVIGTGKKITLECSQTMGHDKMYWYQQDPGMELHLIHYSYGVNSTEKGDLSSESTVSRIRTEHFPLTLESARPSHTSQYLCASLKSPHNEQFFGPGTRLTVL.